The entry below describes one T cell receptor (beta chain). This clone's antigen is unknown. No base quality information exists; no much larger clone differs at one position. V lost 6 bases and J lost 0 bases; the stretch between them is 11 bases long. CDR1 and CDR2, per the germline V gene (reference sequence), are LGHDT and YNNKEL. The CDR3 runs 14 residues from the cysteine to the phenylalanine. The kept DNA is CDR3 alone, 42 bases in frame from the first base. Whole blood was collected in K2EDTA tubes by collaborating institutions according to the institutions' own protocols. For TCRbeta analysis, collaborators shipped samples in one of three forms: frozen whole blood, isolated PBMCs, or DNA extracted from either of those sample types. TCRbeta CDR3 regions were amplified from genomic DNA by means of the immunoSEQ Assay, a bias-controlled multiplex PCR. The published analysis was carried out like this. Within the assay, amplification of reference gene primers was used to estimate how many nucleated cells each sample contained. To quantify the absolute abundance of each unique TCRbeta CDR3 rearrangement, sequence reads were collapsed and filtered. For each sample, productive Simpson clonality was calculated as the square root of Simpson's diversity index across productive rearrangements. In its TCRdb copy, this immuneACCESS table keeps in-frame sequences only and misses some clones. Where compared with another copy, unresolved V genes explain less than half of these, and the others have no known cause. Clone size and the V and J calls come from that table; the DNA yielded D and trimming. Across this sample there are about 78,000 clones, with roughly 86% seen only once. Around 1.9% of the sample is in the top ten clones.

This record belongs to a study of blood T cell repertoires in COVID-19 (dated by TCRdb to 2018 to 2021). With regard to the full study: Collaborator samples came from the United States, Italy and Spain and covered acute and convalescent phases of COVID-19. The prospective study material was composed of cDNA or gDNA derived from T cells, B-cell-depleted T cells, or PBMCs. The dataset comprised deeply sampled blood TCRbeta repertoires from subjects exposed to, actively infected with, or recovered from COVID-19. The repertoires were released in a freely available public database intended as a resource for research on the immune response to SARS-CoV-2. Samples were obtained from the ongoing ImmuneRACE study (first 160 participants) and from 1,000 to 1,500 subjects provided by 6 global collaborators. Nearly every sample came with metadata listing a de-identified subject ID, COVID-19 status, age in years and sex. Where available, HLA class I and class II types were taken from metadata supplied by the sample provider and were not determined by assay-based typing. On the study overall, not on this receptor specifically: The amount of clinical and demographic metadata varied by source and participant and was provided uncurated.

The sequence came from an older woman with acute or convalescent COVID-19. The V and J genes are TRBV3-1 (or the pseudogene TRBV3-2) and TRBJ1-1; TRBD1 is a possible D gene, resting on 6 matching bases. The sequencing sample was made of peripheral blood. Here the CDR3 is given as CASSKGGMNTEAFF. The DNA reads as follows: TGTGCCAGCAGTAAAGGGGGTATGAACACTGAAGCTTTCTTT.